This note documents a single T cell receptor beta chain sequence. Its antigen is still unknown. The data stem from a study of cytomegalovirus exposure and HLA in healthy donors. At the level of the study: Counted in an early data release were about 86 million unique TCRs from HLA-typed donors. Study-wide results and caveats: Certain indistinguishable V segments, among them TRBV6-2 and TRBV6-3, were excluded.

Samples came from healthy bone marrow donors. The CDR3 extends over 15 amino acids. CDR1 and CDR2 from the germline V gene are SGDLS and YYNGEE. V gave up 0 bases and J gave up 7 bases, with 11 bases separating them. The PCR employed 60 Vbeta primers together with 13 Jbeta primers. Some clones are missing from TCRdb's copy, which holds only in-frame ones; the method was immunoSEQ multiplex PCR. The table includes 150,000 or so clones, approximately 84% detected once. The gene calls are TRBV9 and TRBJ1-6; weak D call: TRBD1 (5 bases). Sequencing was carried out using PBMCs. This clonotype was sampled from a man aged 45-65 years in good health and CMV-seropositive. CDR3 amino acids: CASSVAAKGNSPLHF. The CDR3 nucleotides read TGTGCCAGCAGCGTAGCTGCCAAGGGGAATTCACCCCTCCACTTT.